This T cell receptor beta chain was recorded in a study of cytotoxic CD8 clonotypes in ibrutinib-treated CLL. Study summary: The patients comprised 10 to 12 relapsed/refractory and more than 14 treatment-naive cases, about 18 IGHV unmutated. Overall study findings and caveats: In comparison with age-matched healthy donors, baseline clonality was higher and tracked circulating CD8+ T-cell counts. The public clonotypes identified were infrequent and showed contraction or stability on treatment.

T cells were sequenced at a targeted depth of 1 in 200,000 to 1 in 1 million. TCRdb keeps only in-frame clones here, not all; method: immunoSEQ multiplex PCR. Of about 130,000 clones in the sample, around 84% were seen once. Details on this clone: Its target is not known.

Germline V gene lookup returns CDR1 SEHNR and CDR2 FQNEAQ (reference sequence). V was clipped by 10 bases and J by 0 bases, with 10 bases between them. CDR3 size: 13 residues. The sequence derives from a human donor with chronic lymphocytic leukemia. The sequencing here drew on PBMCs, taken after 24 months of ibrutinib treatment. V usage is TRBV7-9 and J usage is TRBJ1-3; D is uncertain. In DNA form, the CDR3 reads TGTGCCACCTTCTCAACCTCTGGAAACACCATATATTTT. It codes for CATFSTSGNTIYF.